A selection of T cell receptor beta chains follows, all from one sample in a study of T cell repertoires and HLA-DP antigens. The table came from immunoSEQ multiplex PCR; TCRdb's copy has only in-frame clones and leaves some out. The sample has about 73,000 clones; roughly 77% are singletons. These TCRs' antigens remain unknown. The sequenced sample consisted of CD4+ T cells from PBMCs. These receptors all stem from a man aged 55 to 69 in good health and CMV-seronegative. The CDR3 runs from the conserved cysteine through the conserved F or W. Each record gives: J gene, D gene, V gene, clone size, CDR3 protein, CDR3 DNA. D genes are given only for firm matches. Clone size is not always given. Where it is, it says once, few, many or a class for expanded clones.

TRBJ2-7	TRBD2	TRBV25-1	-	CASSLGTSGETYEQYF	TGTGCCAGCAGCCTCGGGACTAGCGGGGAAACCTACGAGCAGTACTTC
TRBJ1-2	-	TRBV29-1	-	CSVVRGGPRVGYTF	TGCAGCGTCGTACGAGGGGGGCCACGTGTAGGCTACACCTTC
TRBJ2-7	TRBD1	TRBV4-3	-	CASSQDLNRGLGEQYF	TGCGCCAGCAGCCAAGATCTAAACAGGGGGCTGGGAGAGCAGTACTTC
TRBJ1-1	-	TRBV19	-	CASSIGATAGTEAFF	TGTGCCAGTAGTATAGGGGCCACCGCGGGGACTGAAGCTTTCTTT
TRBJ1-2	-	TRBV5-6	-	CASSLGQSGLYGYTF	TGTGCCAGCAGCTTGGGACAATCAGGGTTATATGGCTACACCTTC
TRBJ2-3	TRBD2	TRBV30	-	CAWSWRGGSTDTQYF	TGTGCCTGGAGTTGGCGCGGGGGTAGCACAGATACGCAGTATTTT
TRBJ2-5	TRBD2	TRBV2	-	CASSPRRGANQETQYF	TGTGCCAGCAGCCCAAGGCGGGGGGCTAACCAAGAGACCCAGTACTTC
TRBJ2-1	TRBD1	TRBV7-8	once	CASSPQTGRFYNEQFF	TGTGCCAGCAGCCCGCAGACAGGGCGTTTCTACAATGAGCAGTTCTTC
TRBJ2-2	TRBD1	TRBV19	-	CASSTLQGANTGELFF	TGTGCCAGTAGTACCCTACAGGGGGCGAACACCGGGGAGCTGTTTTTT
TRBJ1-3	-	TRBV5-1	-	CASSSDTMARGLPGNTIYF	TGCGCCAGCAGCTCGGATACCATGGCCCGGGGCCTTCCTGGAAACACCATATATTTT